Included here is one TCR beta chain sequence, with context. Its cognate antigen has yet to be identified. No much larger clone exists at a distance of one base, and base qualities are not known. The CDR3 goes from the cysteine to the phenylalanine over 15 residues. Kept here is only the CDR3 DNA, which spans 45 bases and is read in frame from base 1. For CDR1 and CDR2, the germline V gene lists SGHTA and FQGTGA. V is trimmed back by 5 bases and J by 5 bases, and the junction contains 11 bases that no gene match accounts for. Whole blood was collected in K2EDTA tubes by collaborating institutions according to the institutions' own protocols. For TCRbeta analysis, collaborators shipped samples in one of three forms: frozen whole blood, isolated PBMCs, or DNA extracted from either of those sample types. The source of the sample is a study of blood T cell repertoires in COVID-19 (dated by TCRdb to about 2020). Broadly, across the study: Samples from collaborators originated in the United States, Italy and Spain and spanned both the acute and convalescent phases of COVID-19. The repertoires were released in a freely available public database intended as a resource for research on the immune response to SARS-CoV-2. Sample metadata almost always included a de-identified subject ID, COVID-19 status, age in years and sex. HLA class I and class II types, where available, came from metadata supplied by the sample provider rather than from assay-based typing. Samples came from the ongoing ImmuneRACE study (first 160 participants) plus 1,254 subjects from 6 global collaborators. Deeply sampled blood TCRbeta repertoires from subjects exposed to, actively infected with, or recovered from COVID-19 were included in the dataset. The material from the prospective study consisted of cDNA or gDNA derived from T cells, B-cell-depleted T cells, or PBMCs.

Broad study findings and their caveats: Clinical and demographic metadata were provided uncurated, with the amount varying by source and participant.

TCRbeta CDR3 regions were amplified from genomic DNA using the immunoSEQ Assay, a bias-controlled multiplex PCR. The authors processed their data as follows. The number of nucleated cells in each sample was estimated by amplification of reference gene primers within the assay. To quantify the absolute abundance of each unique TCRbeta CDR3 rearrangement, sequence reads were collapsed and filtered. Productive Simpson clonality was computed per sample as the square root of Simpson's diversity index over productive rearrangements. Entries here come from immuneACCESS through TCRdb and include only in-frame sequences with V and J called. Some clones fail to appear in such tables; in the studies checked, an unresolved V gene covers under half of the shortfall, and the cause of the remainder is unknown. The V and J calls and clone size were taken over from that table, and D and trimming were inferred from the DNA. This sample lists 150,000 or so clones; over 70% were detected once. The ten biggest clones cover about 6.5% of the sample.

The rearrangement combines TRBV7-3 with TRBJ2-5; the central 7 bases match TRBD1. Sequencing used peripheral blood. This TCR was recovered from an elderly man with acute or convalescent COVID-19. The CDR3 amino acid sequence is: CASSPQPGQAETQYF. The sequenced DNA: TGTGCCAGCAGCCCCCAGCCCGGACAGGCTGAGACCCAGTACTTC.